Following are 27 T cell receptor beta chains from one sample sequenced in a study of blood T cell repertoires in COVID-19. TCRdb's table, derived via immunoSEQ multiplex PCR, lists solely in-frame clones and lacks some. The top ten clones hold just under 9% of a sample with fewer than 150,000 clones, around 80% of them seen once. Sequenced sample: peripheral blood. These receptors came from an elderly woman in a cohort sampled during active or convalescent COVID-19.

CDR3 protein: CASSQEQTNSPLHF. In DNA form, the CDR3 reads TGTGCCAGCAGCCAAGAACAGACTAATTCACCCCTCCACTTT. The rearrangement joins TRBV3-1 (or the pseudogene TRBV3-2) to TRBJ1-6; no definite D call. CDR3 length equals 14 residues. Germline CDR1 LGHDT, CDR2 YNNKEL (reference sequence). Trimming cost V 0 bases and J 6 bases, with 6 bases left between them.

The gene calls are TRBV7-9 and TRBJ1-2, with D possibly matching TRBD1 (5 bases). The CDR3 spans 14 residues. V lost 0 bases and J lost 7, with 12 bases in between. The V gene's germline CDR1 is SEHNR and CDR2 FQNEAQ (reference sequence). DNA for the CDR3: TGTGCCAGCAGCTTAGCAGGGGCGCCGGGTGGCTACACCTTC. Encoded protein: CASSLAGAPGGYTF.

The chain combines TRBV5-1 with TRBJ2-2; no clear D gene. Germline V gene sequence: CDR1 SGHRS, CDR2 YFSETQ. The CDR3 extends over 16 amino acids. V was pared by 5 bases and J by 2 bases, with 16 bases between. The CDR3 bases are TGCGCCAGCAGTTTCCCCATACACCACAACACCGGGGAGCTGTTTTTT. Amino acid sequence: CASSFPIHHNTGELFF. Together with reference TRBV5-1 and TRBJ2-2, the CDR3 gives the full variable domain: KAGVTQTPRYLIKTRGQQVTLSCSPISGHRSVSWYQQTPGQGLQFLFEYFSETQRNKGNFPGRFSGRQFSNSRSEMNVSTLELGDSALYLCASSFPIHHNTGELFFGEGSRLTVL.

This rearrangement joins TRBV7-9 to TRBJ1-3, with TRBD1 as a possible D gene (6 bases). This CDR3 contains 12 residues. The V and J ends lost 6 bases and 5 bases respectively, with 8 bases between them. Looked up from germline, CDR1 is SEHNR and CDR2 is FQNEAQ (reference sequence). CDR3 coding DNA: TGTGCCAGCAGGGACAGCCGAAACACCATATATTTT. Its translation is CASRDSRNTIYF. Drawing the rest from reference TRBV7-9 and TRBJ1-3, the complete variable domain is DTGVSQNPRHKITKRGQNVTFRCDPISEHNRLYWYRQTLGQGPEFLTYFQNEAQLEKSRLLSDRFSAERPKGSFSTLEIQRTEQGDSAMYLCASRDSRNTIYFGEGSWLTVV.

This chain connects TRBV7-3 to TRBJ1-1; D unresolved. V was cut by 5 bases and J by 4 bases, with 14 bases left in between. Germline CDR1 is SGHTA and CDR2 is FQGTGA. The CDR3 consists of 14 residues. In DNA form, the CDR3 reads TGTGCCAGCAGCCTTAACAGTCTGAGCACTGAAGCTTTCTTT. This codes for CASSLNSLSTEAFF. Together with reference TRBV7-3 and TRBJ1-1, the CDR3 gives the full variable domain: GAGVSQTPSNKVTEKGKYVELRCDPISGHTALYWYRQSLGQGPEFLIYFQGTGAADDSGLPNDRFFAVRPEGSVSTLKIQRTERGDSAVYLCASSLNSLSTEAFFGQGTRLTVV.

This rearrangement joins TRBV18 to TRBJ2-7; D remains unclear. The CDR3 runs 14 residues. Germline V lookup: CDR1 KGHSH, CDR2 LQKENI. V was pared by 2 bases and J by 0 bases, with 8 bases between. This CDR3 is CASSPDAGSYEQYF. In DNA form, the CDR3 reads TGTGCCAGCTCACCAGATGCAGGCTCCTACGAGCAGTACTTC.

Here the CDR3 DNA reads TGTGCCGCTTTAAGGGGGAGCTTTGAGCAGTACGTC. Translating gives CAALRGSFEQYV. The chain recombines TRBV28 with TRBJ2-7; possible D gene TRBD1, 6 bases. V gave up 11 bases and J gave up 7 bases, with 18 bases separating them. CDR1 MDHEN and CDR2 SYDVKM come from the germline V gene. This CDR3 is built from 12 residues.

This chain uses TRBV6-2 or TRBV6-3 with TRBJ2-7; 7 bases agree with TRBD1. The J segment lost 6 bases and the V segment lost 2 bases, leaving 4 bases of the junction unmatched. Germline values: CDR1 MNHEY, CDR2 SVGEGT. This CDR3 comprises 13 residues. As DNA, the CDR3 is TGTGCCAGCAGTTACGACAGGGTAAGCGAGCAGTACGTC. Protein: CASSYDRVSEQYV.

The genes are TRBV5-1 and TRBJ2-2, with a weak D call TRBD2 (7 bases). From germline, CDR1 is SGHRS and CDR2 YFSETQ. The CDR3 has 14 amino acids. V dropped 7 bases and J dropped 5 bases, with 15 bases sitting between them. CDR3 sequence reads: CASLPGGLTGELFF. The CDR3 DNA sequence: TGCGCCAGCCTTCCGGGGGGCTTGACCGGGGAGCTGTTTTTT.

V gene TRBV15 combines with J gene TRBJ1-3; tentative D call: TRBD1 (5 bases). In germline, CDR1 is LNHNV, CDR2 YYDKDF (reference sequence). The CDR3 has 17 amino acids. The V end was cut by 0 bases, the J end by 0 bases, with 12 bases between. CDR3 in amino acids: CATSRDHTGGSGNTIYF. The CDR3 DNA reads TGTGCCACCAGCAGAGATCACACGGGGGGCTCTGGAAACACCATATATTTT.

This clone was seen once. The chain employs TRBV5-1 and TRBJ1-2; 7 bases line up with TRBD1. The CDR3 totals 14 residues. Germline CDR1 SGHRS, CDR2 YFSETQ. V gave up 4 bases and J gave up 8 bases; unmatched junction bases: 11. CDR3 in amino acids: CASSIATGTEGYTF. The CDR3 bases are TGCGCCAGCAGCATAGCAACCGGGACAGAAGGCTACACCTTC.

The V call is TRBV19, the J call TRBJ2-3, with D possibly being TRBD2 (5 bases). The V and J ends lost 3 bases and 0 bases respectively, with 16 bases between them. This CDR3 is 17 amino acids long. In germline, CDR1 is LNHDA, CDR2 SQIVND (reference sequence). The CDR3 here is CASSMSGLTSSTDTQYF. The CDR3 nucleotides are TGTGCCAGTAGTATGAGTGGACTGACGTCTAGCACAGATACGCAGTATTTT.

For the CDR3, the DNA is TGCGCCAGCAGCCAAGGCCCCCCGGGCGGGTCCTCTGGGGCCAACGTCCTGACTTTC. Translated, it gives CASSQGPPGGSSGANVLTF. The V and J genes are TRBV4-1 and TRBJ2-6, with D tentatively TRBD2 (5 bases). Germline V lookup: CDR1 MGHRA, CDR2 YSYEKL. The CDR3 runs 19 residues. The V and J ends lost 1 base and 0 bases respectively, with 16 bases between them.

This chain uses TRBV2 with TRBJ1-2; 8 bases are shared with TRBD1. This CDR3 region has 13 residues. Germline lookup yields CDR1 SNHLY and CDR2 FYNNEI. The V and J ends lost 7 bases and 7 bases, in that order; junction bases with no gene match: 8. The chain's CDR3 is CASIRGLSSGYTF. The CDR3 nucleotides read TGTGCCAGCATCAGGGGGCTGTCTAGTGGCTACACCTTC.

The V and J genes are TRBV5-1 and TRBJ2-7, with TRBD1 matching over 12 bases. Germline CDR1 reads SGHRS; CDR2 reads YFSETQ. The J segment lost 4 bases and the V segment lost 0 bases, leaving 5 bases of the junction unmatched. The CDR3 has 16 amino acids. CDR3 sequence: CASSLAGTGGLYEQYF. DNA for the CDR3: TGCGCCAGCAGCTTGGCCGGGACAGGGGGCTTGTACGAGCAGTACTTC.

CDR3 DNA: TGTGCCAGCACCTATGCCTCTTCGGAGTACGTC. This encodes CASTYASSEYV. V and J are TRBV2 and TRBJ2-7; D unresolved. The germline V gene encodes CDR1 SNHLY and CDR2 FYNNEI. V was shortened by 7 bases and J by 11 bases, with 15 bases between the two germline ends. The CDR3 runs 11 residues.

The V and J genes are TRBV5-1 and TRBJ2-5; the match to TRBD2 covers 11 bases. V gave up 6 bases and J gave up 10 bases; unmatched junction bases: 11. The germline V gene encodes CDR1 SGHRS and CDR2 YFSETQ. The CDR3 is made up of 14 amino acids. CDR3 amino acids: CASKDPGLAVIQYF. The CDR3 bases are TGCGCCAGCAAGGATCCGGGACTAGCGGTCATCCAGTACTTC.

This clone was found a few times. V and J are TRBV29-1 and TRBJ1-2; D gene ambiguous. Germline V gene lookup returns CDR1 SQVTM and CDR2 ANQGSEA. The length of the CDR3 is 13 residues. With 4 bases removed from V and 12 bases from J, the gap between germline ends came to 21 bases. This chain's CDR3 is CSVAIWGGQLDTF. CDR3 DNA sequence: TGCAGCGTTGCAATTTGGGGAGGGCAGCTTGACACCTTC.

This rearrangement joins TRBV5-6 to TRBJ2-3; TRBD1 matches 7 bases. CDR3 length: 14 residues. Losses at the gene ends were 1 base for V and 4 bases for J; bases not matched to a gene: 3. Germline V lookup: CDR1 SGHDT, CDR2 YYEEEE. In DNA, the CDR3 is TGTGCCAGCAGCTTGAAAGGGGGCGCAGATACGCAGTATTTT. Amino acid sequence: CASSLKGGADTQYF.

The rearrangement joins TRBV7-2 to TRBJ1-2; TRBD1 matches at 7 bases. CDR1 is SGHTA, CDR2 FQGNSA, per germline. CDR3 length: 15 amino acids. The V and J ends lost 4 bases and 5 bases, in that order; junction bases with no gene match: 10. This CDR3 is CASSSNRGNRYGYTF. The CDR3 region has the DNA TGTGCCAGCAGCTCAAACAGGGGTAATAGGTATGGCTACACCTTC. The full variable domain, rest sourced from reference TRBV7-2 and TRBJ1-2, is GAGVSQSPSNKVTEKGKDVELRCDPISGHTALYWYRQSLGQGLEFLIYFQGNSAPDKSGLPSDRFSAERTGGSVSTLTIQRTQQEDSAVYLCASSSNRGNRYGYTFGSGTRLTVV.

This rearrangement joins TRBV30 to TRBJ2-7; 11 nucleotides agree with TRBD1. With V trimmed by 3 bases and J by 7 bases, 2 bases remained unmatched. The CDR3 runs to 12 residues. The V gene's germline CDR1 is GTSNPN and CDR2 SVGIG (reference sequence). The CDR3 bases are TGTGCCTGGAGGGGGACAGGGGGAGAGCAGTACTTC. Amino acid sequence: CAWRGTGGEQYF.

V gene TRBV7-8 combines with J gene TRBJ2-2; 7 nucleotides match TRBD1. With 2 bases clipped from V and 5 bases from J, the junction kept 11 bases outside the gene matches. Looked up from germline, CDR1 is SGHVS and CDR2 is FQNEAQ. The CDR3 length is 17 residues. The chain's CDR3 is CASSLISTGERTGELFF. Here the CDR3 DNA reads TGTGCCAGCAGCTTAATTAGTACAGGGGAAAGAACCGGGGAGCTGTTTTTT.

The chain recombines TRBV6-6 with TRBJ1-2, with D uncertain. Trimming took off 4 bases at V and 1 base at J, with 4 bases between the two ends. Germline-derived CDR1 and CDR2 are MNHNY and SVGAGI (reference sequence). This CDR3 comprises 12 residues. The chain's CDR3 is CASSSGNYGYTF. Written as DNA, the CDR3 is TGTGCCAGCAGTTCCGGTAACTATGGCTACACCTTC.

This clone was seen a handful of times. J is TRBJ1-6 and V is TRBV9; weak D call: TRBD1 (5 bases). The germline V and J ends were trimmed by 0 bases and 8 bases, with 15 bases remaining between them. The CDR3 extends over 16 amino acids. Germline CDR1 SGDLS, CDR2 YYNGEE. CDR3 nucleotide sequence: TGTGCCAGCAGCGTAGACCCCCAGGGTGCGGATTCACCCCTCCACTTT. This sequence encodes CASSVDPQGADSPLHF.

CDR3 coding DNA: TGCGCCAGCAGCTGGGTAACAGGACCCAATCAGCCCCAGCATTTT. Its translation is CASSWVTGPNQPQHF. This chain links TRBV5-1 with TRBJ1-5, with D possibly TRBD1 on 5 matching bases. Deletions cut 3 bases from V and 3 bases from J, with 13 bases between. The CDR3 runs 15 residues. CDR1 is SGHRS and CDR2 is YFSETQ in the germline V gene.

This clone showed up just a few times. The J gene is TRBJ2-7, the V gene TRBV20-1; no clear D gene. The germline V and J ends were trimmed by 6 bases and 2 bases, with 8 bases remaining between them. CDR1 and CDR2 (germline): DFQATT, SNEGSKA (reference sequence). The CDR3 totals 11 residues. Written as DNA, the CDR3 is TGCAGTGCCCGAGTAACCTACGAGCAGTACTTC. Protein sequence: CSARVTYEQYF.

The rearrangement joins TRBV7-9 to TRBJ2-1, with 10 nucleotides matching TRBD2. The CDR3 is 18 residues long. V trimming: 5 bases; J trimming: 0 bases; junction bases outside the gene matches: 10. The V gene's germline CDR1 is SEHNR and CDR2 FQNEAQ (reference sequence). DNA for the CDR3: TGTGCCAGCAGCGCGAGCCTAGCGGGGGCCCGCTCCTACAATGAGCAGTTCTTC. As protein: CASSASLAGARSYNEQFF.